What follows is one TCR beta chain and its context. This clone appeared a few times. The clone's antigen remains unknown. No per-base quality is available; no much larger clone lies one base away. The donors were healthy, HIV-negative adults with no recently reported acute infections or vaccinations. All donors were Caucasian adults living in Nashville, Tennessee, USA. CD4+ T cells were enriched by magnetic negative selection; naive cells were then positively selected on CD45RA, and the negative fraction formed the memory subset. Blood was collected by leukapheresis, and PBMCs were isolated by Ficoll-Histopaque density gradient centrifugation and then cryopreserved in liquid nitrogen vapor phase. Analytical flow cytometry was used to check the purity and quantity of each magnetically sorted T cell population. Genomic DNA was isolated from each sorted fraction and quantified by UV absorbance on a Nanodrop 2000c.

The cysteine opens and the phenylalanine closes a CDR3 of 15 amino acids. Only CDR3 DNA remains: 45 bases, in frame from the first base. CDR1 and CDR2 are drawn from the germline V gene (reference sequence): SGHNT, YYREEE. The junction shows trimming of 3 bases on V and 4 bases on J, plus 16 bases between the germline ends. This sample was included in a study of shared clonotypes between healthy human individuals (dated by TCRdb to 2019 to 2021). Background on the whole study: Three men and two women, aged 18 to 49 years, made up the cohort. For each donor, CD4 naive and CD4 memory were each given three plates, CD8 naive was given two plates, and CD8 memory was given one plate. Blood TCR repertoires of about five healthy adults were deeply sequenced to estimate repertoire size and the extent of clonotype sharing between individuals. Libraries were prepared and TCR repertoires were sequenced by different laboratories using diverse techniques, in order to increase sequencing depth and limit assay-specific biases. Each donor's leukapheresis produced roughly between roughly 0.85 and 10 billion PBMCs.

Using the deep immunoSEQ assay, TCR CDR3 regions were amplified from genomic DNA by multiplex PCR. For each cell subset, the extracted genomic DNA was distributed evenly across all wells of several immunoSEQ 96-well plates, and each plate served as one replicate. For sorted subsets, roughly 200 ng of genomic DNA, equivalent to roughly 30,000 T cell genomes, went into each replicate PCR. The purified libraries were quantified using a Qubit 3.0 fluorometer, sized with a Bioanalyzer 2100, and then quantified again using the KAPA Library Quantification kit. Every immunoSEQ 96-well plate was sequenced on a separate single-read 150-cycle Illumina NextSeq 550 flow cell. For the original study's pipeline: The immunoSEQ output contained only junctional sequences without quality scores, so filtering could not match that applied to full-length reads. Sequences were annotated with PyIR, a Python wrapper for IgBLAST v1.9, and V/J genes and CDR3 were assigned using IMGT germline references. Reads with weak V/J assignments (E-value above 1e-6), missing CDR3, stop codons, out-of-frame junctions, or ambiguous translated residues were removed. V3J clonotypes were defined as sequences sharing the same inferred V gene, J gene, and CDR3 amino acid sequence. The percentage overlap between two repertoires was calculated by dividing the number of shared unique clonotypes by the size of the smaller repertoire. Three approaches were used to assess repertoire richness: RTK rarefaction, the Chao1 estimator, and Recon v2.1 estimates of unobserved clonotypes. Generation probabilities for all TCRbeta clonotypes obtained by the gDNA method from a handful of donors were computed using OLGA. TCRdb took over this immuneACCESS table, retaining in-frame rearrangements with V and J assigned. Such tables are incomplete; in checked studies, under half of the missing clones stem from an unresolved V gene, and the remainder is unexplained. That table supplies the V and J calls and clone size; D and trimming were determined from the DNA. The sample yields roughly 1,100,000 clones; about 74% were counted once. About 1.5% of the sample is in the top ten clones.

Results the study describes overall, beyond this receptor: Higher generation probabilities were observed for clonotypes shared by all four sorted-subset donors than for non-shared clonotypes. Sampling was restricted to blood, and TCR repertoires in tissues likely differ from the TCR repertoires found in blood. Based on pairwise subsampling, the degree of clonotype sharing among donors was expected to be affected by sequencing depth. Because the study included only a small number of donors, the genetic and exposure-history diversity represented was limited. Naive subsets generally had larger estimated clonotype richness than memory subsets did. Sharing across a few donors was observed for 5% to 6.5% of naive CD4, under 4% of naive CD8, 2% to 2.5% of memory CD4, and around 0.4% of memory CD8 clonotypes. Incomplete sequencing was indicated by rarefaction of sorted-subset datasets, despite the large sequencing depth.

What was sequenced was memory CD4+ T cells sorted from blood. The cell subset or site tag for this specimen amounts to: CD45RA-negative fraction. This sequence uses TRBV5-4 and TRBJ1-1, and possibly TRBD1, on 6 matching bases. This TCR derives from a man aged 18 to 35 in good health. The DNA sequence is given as TGTGCCAGCAGCTCGCCGACAGGACCGGGCACTGAAGCTTTCTTT. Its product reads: CASSSPTGPGTEAFF.